These 6 T cell receptor beta chains were all obtained from the same sample, sequenced in a study of blood T cell repertoires in COVID-19. Produced via immunoSEQ multiplex PCR; TCRdb's table is partial and in-frame only. The table records about 170,000 clones, 86% of them present only once. Sequenced input: peripheral blood. These receptor sequences come from a woman aged 55-69 years with COVID-19, enrolled during active disease.

The V and J genes are TRBV11-2 and TRBJ1-2; 8 nucleotides line up with TRBD1. Germline CDR1 SGHAT, CDR2 FQNNGV. Trimming cost V 5 bases and J 8 bases; bases outside gene matches: 4. The CDR3 sequence is 12 residues long. The CDR3 DNA is TGTGCCAGCAGCCGGACAGGGAGAGGCTACACCTTC. Translated: CASSRTGRGYTF.

This sequence joins TRBV3-1 (or the pseudogene TRBV3-2) and TRBJ1-1; 12 positions match TRBD1. CDR3 length equals 18 residues. V lost 2 bases to trimming and J lost 5 bases; unmatched junction nucleotides: 12. Germline CDR1 and CDR2: LGHDT and YNNKEL (reference sequence). CDR3 amino acids: CASSQPGQGASVRTEAFF. The DNA of the CDR3 is TGTGCCAGCAGCCAACCGGGACAGGGGGCTTCGGTGAGGACTGAAGCTTTCTTT.

This clone was seen only once. This chain uses TRBV11-2 with TRBJ1-4, with D unclear. Trimming removed 4 bases at V and 16 bases at J, with 19 bases between. The CDR3 runs to 13 residues. CDR1 is SGHAT, CDR2 FQNNGV, per germline. DNA for the CDR3: TGTGCCAGCAGCTCGCCCGGCCGAGGTTACCCGTTTTTT. Its protein product is CASSSPGRGYPFF.

This clone was seen only once. V is TRBV19 and J is TRBJ2-7; the match to TRBD1 covers 10 bases. V lost 5 bases and J lost 5; bases outside the gene matches: 6. Germline V lookup: CDR1 LNHDA, CDR2 SQIVND (reference sequence). The CDR3 length is 14 residues. CDR3 sequence: CASSPGTGDHEQYF. The DNA for the CDR3 is TGTGCCAGTAGTCCCGGGACAGGGGACCACGAGCAGTACTTC.

The chain is built from TRBV5-4 and TRBJ2-3; 12 positions match TRBD1. This CDR3 has 15 residues. V was pared by 4 bases and J by 3 bases, with 3 bases of the junction left unmatched. Germline V gene sequence: CDR1 SGHNT, CDR2 YYREEE (reference sequence). DNA for the CDR3: TGTGCCAGCAGCCTGGGACAGGGGGCGACAGATACGCAGTATTTT. This gives the protein CASSLGQGATDTQYF.

The chain has TRBV4-1 and TRBJ1-1; D is unresolved. Germline CDR1 is MGHRA and CDR2 is YSYEKL. Trimming shortened V by 4 bases and J by 7 bases, and 22 bases separated the two germline ends. The CDR3 runs 16 residues. The CDR3 DNA follows: TGCGCCAGCAGCCCAAACGAGCACGCAGGTACTGTTGAAGCTTTCTTT. Protein sequence: CASSPNEHAGTVEAFF.